A single sample gave rise to the 32 T cell receptor beta chains below, sequenced in a study of blood T cell repertoires in COVID-19. Assay: immunoSEQ multiplex PCR; the TCRdb copy retains only in-frame clones and omits some. The table shows some 75,000 clones, with approximately 90% occurring only once. Source material: peripheral blood. The receptors were gathered from a man in his 70s with active or convalescent COVID-19.

The rearrangement uses TRBV27 and TRBJ2-2; 8 positions agree with TRBD2. Germline V lookup: CDR1 MNHEY, CDR2 SMNVEV (reference sequence). The length of the CDR3 is 16 residues. J gave up 0 bases and V 6 bases, and 6 bases lay outside the gene matches. In DNA, the CDR3 is TGTGCCAGCAGGGCGACACTAGCGGCGAACACCGGGGAGCTGTTTTTT. Its translation is CASRATLAANTGELFF.

This CDR3 is CAWGKDGGFEQFF. The CDR3 coding sequence is TGTGCCTGGGGTAAGGACGGGGGTTTTGAGCAGTTCTTC. The chain recombines TRBV30 with TRBJ2-1; possible D gene TRBD2, 6 bases. CDR1 GTSNPN and CDR2 SVGIG come from the germline V gene (reference sequence). The CDR3 runs to 13 residues. With 5 bases removed from V and 9 bases from J, the gap between germline ends came to 17 bases.

The genes are TRBV6-5 and TRBJ2-3; D remains unclear. The germline V gene encodes CDR1 MNHEY and CDR2 SVGAGI. Trimming removed 6 bases at V and 0 bases at J, with 10 bases between. This CDR3 region has 14 residues. The chain's CDR3 is CASSTITSTDTQYF. In DNA form, the CDR3 reads TGTGCCAGCAGCACTATCACGAGCACAGATACGCAGTATTTT.

Details on this clone: A read error may produce the germline difference seen at one junction end. The J gene is TRBJ2-7, the V gene TRBV3-1 (or the pseudogene TRBV3-2); 12 bases line up with TRBD2. This CDR3 has 13 amino acids. The V gene's germline CDR1 is LGHDT and CDR2 YNNKEL (reference sequence). CDR3 sequence (DNA): TGTGCCAGCAGCCAATGGACTAGCGGGGTTCGACACTTC. Its protein is CASSQWTSGVRHF.

V and J are TRBV7-3 and TRBJ2-7; 8 bases agree with TRBD2. From germline, CDR1 is SGHTA and CDR2 FQGTGA. J lost 12 bases, V lost 5 bases, and 15 bases had no gene match. The CDR3 length is 14 residues. CDR3 residues: CASSPQNSAGVLYF. DNA for the CDR3: TGTGCCAGCAGCCCGCAGAATTCAGCGGGAGTTCTGTACTTC.

V usage is TRBV3-1 (or the pseudogene TRBV3-2) and J usage is TRBJ1-3; D ambiguous. V lost 1 base and J 4 bases, leaving 2 bases between the germline ends. The CDR3 runs to 12 residues. Per the germline V gene, CDR1 is LGHDT and CDR2 is YNNKEL (reference sequence). The CDR3 coding sequence is TGTGCCAGCAGCCAAGCGGGAAACACCATATATTTT. It is translated as CASSQAGNTIYF.

The chain uses TRBV2 and TRBJ1-5; possible D gene TRBD1, 6 bases. Germline V CDR1 and CDR2: SNHLY, FYNNEI. The CDR3 length is 15 residues. V was trimmed by 6 bases and J by 4 bases, leaving 16 bases between them. In DNA, the CDR3 is TGTGCCAGCAGGGGGGCCACCGCCGGGAATCAGCCCCAGCATTTT. Its protein product is CASRGATAGNQPQHF. Full variable domain (remainder filled in from reference TRBV2 and TRBJ1-5): EPEVTQTPSHQVTQMGQEVILRCVPISNHLYFYWYRQILGQKVEFLVSFYNNEISEKSEIFDDQFSVERPDGSNFTLKIRSTKLEDSAMYFCASRGATAGNQPQHFGDGTRLSIL.

The chain couples TRBV28 to TRBJ2-7, with TRBD2 as a possible D gene (6 bases). Germline CDR1 MDHEN, CDR2 SYDVKM. Trimming took 5 bases from V and 3 from J, leaving 14 bases between them. There are 14 residues in the CDR3. The CDR3 nucleotides read TGTGCCAGCAGTCTTGGTGGAGGGAACTACGAGCAGTACTTC. Translated, it gives CASSLGGGNYEQYF.

This chain uses TRBV19 with TRBJ2-3; 13 bases match TRBD2. The CDR3 is 17 residues long. Germline trimming cut 4 bases from V and 5 bases from J; bases unmatched to any gene: 9. Germline CDR1 reads LNHDA; CDR2 reads SQIVND (reference sequence). The DNA for the CDR3 is TGTGCCAGTAGTACGTCCGGGACTAGCGGGGTTAAAGATACGCAGTATTTT. It codes for CASSTSGTSGVKDTQYF. Complete variable domain (other parts from reference TRBV19 and TRBJ2-3): DGGITQSPKYLFRKEGQNVTLSCEQNLNHDAMYWYRQDPGQGLRLIYYSQIVNDFQKGDIAEGYSVSREKKESFPLTVTSAQKNPTAFYLCASSTSGTSGVKDTQYFGPGTRLTVL.

This clone was seen only a few times. The J gene is TRBJ1-1, the V gene TRBV4-1; D not certain. With 0 bases removed from V and 3 bases from J, the gap between germline ends came to 11 bases. CDR3 size: 15 residues. Per germline, CDR1 MGHRA and CDR2 YSYEKL. The CDR3: CASSQDERRDTEAFF. In nucleotides, the CDR3 is TGCGCCAGCAGCCAAGATGAGCGACGGGACACTGAAGCTTTCTTT.

CDR3 DNA: TGTGCCAGCAGCTTAGGAGCGGGAGGAGGGACAGATACGCAGTATTTT. Its translation is CASSLGAGGGTDTQYF. The chain has TRBV7-3 and TRBJ2-3; 9 bases are shared with TRBD2. The CDR3 is 16 amino acids. The germline CDR1 and CDR2 sequences are SGHTA and FQGTGA. V was clipped by 2 bases and J by 3 bases; unmatched bases: 6.

CDR3 region: CASSQALPNSYEQYF. As DNA, the CDR3 is TGTGCCAGCAGCCAAGCACTTCCTAACTCCTACGAGCAGTACTTC. The gene calls are TRBV4-2 and TRBJ2-7, with D unclear. The CDR3 sequence is 15 residues long. Germline V gene lookup returns CDR1 LGHNA and CDR2 YNFKEQ. V gave up 1 base and J gave up 0 bases, with 10 bases separating them.

The chain recombines TRBV19 with TRBJ2-2; TRBD1 matches at 8 bases. Germline loops: CDR1 LNHDA, CDR2 SQIVND (reference sequence). The CDR3 is made up of 16 amino acids. V was clipped by 7 bases and J by 2 bases; unmatched bases: 9. The CDR3 sequence is CASTDRGLRNTGELFF. CDR3 DNA sequence: TGTGCCAGTACCGACAGGGGCCTTCGTAACACCGGGGAGCTGTTTTTT.

The rearrangement joins TRBV30 to TRBJ2-3, with 8 bases aligning to TRBD2. This CDR3 has 15 amino acids. Trimming removed 3 bases from V and 3 bases from J; junction bases left unmatched: 8. The germline V gene encodes CDR1 GTSNPN and CDR2 SVGIG (reference sequence). CDR3 bases: TGTGCCTGGAGAATATCGGGGGGGCCAACAGATACGCAGTATTTT. Residues: CAWRISGGPTDTQYF.

The chain uses TRBV27 and TRBJ1-1; tentatively, D is TRBD1 (6 bases). The germline gives CDR1 MNHEY, CDR2 SMNVEV (reference sequence). The CDR3 is made up of 13 amino acids. The ends were cut back, 2 bases at V and 10 bases at J, with 14 bases in the middle. The CDR3: CASSLRGRTSAFF. As DNA, the CDR3 is TGTGCCAGCAGTTTAAGGGGGAGAACGTCAGCTTTCTTT.

V gene TRBV9 combines with J gene TRBJ1-1, with 10 bases that match TRBD1. CDR1 and CDR2 from the germline V gene are SGDLS and YYNGEE. The junction had 14 bases not matched to a gene; V was cut back by 4 bases and J by 8 bases. This CDR3 has 16 residues. This CDR3 reads CASSSPRTGGETEAFF. In DNA form, the CDR3 reads TGTGCCAGCAGCTCTCCTCGGACAGGGGGAGAGACGGAAGCTTTCTTT.

The chain uses TRBV16 and TRBJ2-3; 10 bases are shared with TRBD2. V shed 4 bases and J 3 bases; nucleotides not matched to a gene: 4. The CDR3 runs to 15 residues. Germline values: CDR1 KGHSY, CDR2 FQNENV. The CDR3 sequence: CASSPPGLATDTQYF. CDR3 sequence (DNA): TGTGCCAGCAGCCCGCCGGGACTAGCGACAGATACGCAGTATTTT.

The genes are TRBV9 and TRBJ1-5, with D possibly being TRBD1 (6 bases). Germline values: CDR1 SGDLS, CDR2 YYNGEE. Trimming removed 4 bases at V and 4 bases at J, with 15 bases between. CDR3 size: 15 residues. The CDR3 region has the DNA TGTGCCAGCAGCCCGGGACAAGGCGGGAATCAGCCCCAGCATTTT. This translates into CASSPGQGGNQPQHF.

The CDR3 sequence: CASSQANQPQHF. CDR3 DNA: TGTGCCAGCAGCCAAGCTAATCAGCCCCAGCATTTT. The genes are TRBV3-1 (or the pseudogene TRBV3-2) and TRBJ1-5; no clear D gene. Germline V gene data show CDR1 as LGHDT and CDR2 as YNNKEL (reference sequence). The CDR3 loop spans 12 amino acids. The germline V and J ends were trimmed by 1 base and 4 bases, with 2 bases remaining between them.

V is TRBV27 and J is TRBJ1-4; no clear D. This CDR3 spans 15 amino acids. V lost 2 bases and J lost 3, with 10 bases in between. Germline V gene data show CDR1 as MNHEY and CDR2 as SMNVEV (reference sequence). The CDR3 loop reads CASSLTRQPNEKLFF. DNA of the CDR3: TGTGCCAGCAGTTTAACGCGACAACCTAATGAAAAACTGTTTTTT. The variable domain in full, with the rest retrieved from reference TRBV27 and TRBJ1-4, is EAQVTQNPRYLITVTGKKLTVTCSQNMNHEYMSWYRQDPGLGLRQIYYSMNVEVTDKGDVPEGYKVSRKEKRNFPLILESPSPNQTSLYFCASSLTRQPNEKLFFGSGTQLSVL.

V is TRBV5-1 and J is TRBJ2-3, with D tentatively TRBD1 (5 bases). This CDR3 contains 18 residues. Trimming pared 0 bases from V and 0 bases from J, leaving 17 bases between. Germline assignment: CDR1 SGHRS and CDR2 YFSETQ. CDR3 in amino acids: CASSLGQGGPTSTDTQYF. CDR3 nucleotides: TGCGCCAGCAGCTTGGGGCAGGGTGGCCCCACTAGCACAGATACGCAGTATTTT.

This rearrangement joins TRBV28 to TRBJ1-4, with D hard to call. Trimming removed 7 bases at V and 0 bases at J, with 12 bases between. Germline CDR1 and CDR2: MDHEN and SYDVKM. CDR3 length: 15 residues. Here the CDR3 reads CASISWRTTNEKLFF. CDR3 sequence (DNA): TGTGCCAGCATCTCGTGGAGGACAACTAATGAAAAACTGTTTTTT.

This rearrangement joins TRBV15 to TRBJ2-1; 11 bases match TRBD1. The CDR3 totals 14 residues. Looked up from germline, CDR1 is LNHNV and CDR2 is YYDKDF (reference sequence). V was pared by 3 bases and J by 6 bases, with 1 base of the junction left unmatched. The CDR3 loop is CATSRGTGGNEQFF. In DNA, the CDR3 is TGTGCCACCAGCAGGGGGACAGGGGGCAATGAGCAGTTCTTC.

The chain is built from TRBV3-1 (or the pseudogene TRBV3-2) and TRBJ1-3; D possibly corresponds to TRBD1 (5 bases). Germline assignment: CDR1 LGHDT and CDR2 YNNKEL (reference sequence). V was shortened by 0 bases and J by 6 bases, with 9 bases between the two germline ends. This CDR3 contains 14 residues. CDR3 residues: CASSQEGGINTIYF. As DNA, the CDR3 is TGTGCCAGCAGCCAAGAGGGGGGTATAAACACCATATATTTT.

The chain is built from TRBV14 and TRBJ2-5, with TRBD1 identical over 7 bases. The CDR3 length is 13 residues. Germline CDR1 reads SGHDN; CDR2 reads FVKESK. V was pared by 3 bases and J by 3 bases, with 1 base of the junction left unmatched. The CDR3 reads CASSQTGKETQYF. As DNA, the CDR3 is TGTGCCAGCAGCCAGACAGGGAAAGAGACCCAGTACTTC.

The CDR3, as DNA: TGTGCCACCTCCTCGGGACTCCCCGATTCACCCCTCCACTTT. Its protein is CATSSGLPDSPLHF. J is TRBJ1-6 and V is TRBV2; TRBD1 might be the D (5 bases). CDR1 and CDR2 (germline): SNHLY, FYNNEI. The CDR3 is 14 amino acids. Trimming left V 10 bases short and J 8 bases short, with 18 bases between.

CDR3 in amino acids: CASHATGSSPLHF. DNA for the CDR3: TGTGCCAGCCACGCGACAGGGTCTTCACCCCTCCACTTT. The rearrangement links TRBV3-1 (or the pseudogene TRBV3-2) to TRBJ1-6; 7 bases match TRBD1. Germline assignment: CDR1 LGHDT and CDR2 YNNKEL (reference sequence). V lost 8 bases, J lost 9 bases, and 7 bases stayed unmatched. This CDR3 contains 13 residues.

The V gene is TRBV6-4, the J gene TRBJ2-7, with TRBD1 matching over 11 bases. Trimming removed 0 bases from V and 4 bases from J; junction bases left unmatched: 2. The V gene's germline CDR1 is MRHNA and CDR2 SNTAGT. The CDR3 length is 15 residues. The CDR3 here is CASSDSRDRGYEQYF. CDR3 nucleotide sequence: TGTGCCAGCAGTGACTCACGGGACAGGGGGTACGAGCAGTACTTC.

The chain is built from TRBV5-1 and TRBJ2-7; 13 nucleotides align to TRBD2. There are 15 residues in the CDR3. From germline, CDR1 is SGHRS and CDR2 YFSETQ. The trim removed 5 bases at V and 5 bases at J, leaving 7 bases unmatched. CDR3 sequence (DNA): TGCGCCAGCAGGCCACTAGCGGGAGGGGCCCACGAGCAGTACTTC. Its translation is CASRPLAGGAHEQYF.

CDR3 sequence: CASSQQGNTIYF. The CDR3 nucleotides read TGTGCCAGCAGTCAACAGGGAAACACCATATATTTT. The chain uses TRBV9 and TRBJ1-3; D unclear. The CDR3 is 12 residues long. The V gene lost 5 bases and the J gene lost 4 bases, with 7 bases spanning the gap. Germline values: CDR1 SGDLS, CDR2 YYNGEE.

This chain uses TRBV3-1 (or the pseudogene TRBV3-2) with TRBJ1-6; D is unclear. V lost 4 bases and J lost 0, with 4 bases in between. The CDR3 has 14 residues. Germline values: CDR1 LGHDT, CDR2 YNNKEL (reference sequence). The CDR3 loop reads CASSPSSYNSPLHF. CDR3 DNA sequence: TGTGCCAGCAGCCCGAGCTCCTATAATTCACCCCTCCACTTT.

The rearrangement joins TRBV30 to TRBJ1-6; 8 positions agree with TRBD1. V lost 2 bases and J lost 7; bases outside the gene matches: 10. CDR1 is GTSNPN and CDR2 is SVGIG in the germline V gene (reference sequence). The CDR3 totals 16 residues. CDR3 sequence reads: CAWSWGLGQENSPLHF. The CDR3 DNA reads as TGTGCCTGGAGTTGGGGTTTGGGACAGGAGAATTCACCCCTCCACTTT.